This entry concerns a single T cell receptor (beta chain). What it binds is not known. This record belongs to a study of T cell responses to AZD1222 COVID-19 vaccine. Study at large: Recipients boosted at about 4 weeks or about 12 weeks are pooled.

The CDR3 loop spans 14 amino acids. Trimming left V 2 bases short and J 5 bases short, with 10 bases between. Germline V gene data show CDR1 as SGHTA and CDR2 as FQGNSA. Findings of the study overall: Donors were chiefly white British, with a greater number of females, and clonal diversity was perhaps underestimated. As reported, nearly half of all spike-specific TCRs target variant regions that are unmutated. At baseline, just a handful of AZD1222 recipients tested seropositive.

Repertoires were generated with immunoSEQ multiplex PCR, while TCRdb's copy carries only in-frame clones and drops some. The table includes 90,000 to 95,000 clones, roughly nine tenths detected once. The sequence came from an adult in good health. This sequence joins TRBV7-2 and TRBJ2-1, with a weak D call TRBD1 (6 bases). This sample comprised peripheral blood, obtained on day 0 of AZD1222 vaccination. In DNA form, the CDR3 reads TGTGCCAGCAGCTTATCGACAGGCAACAATGAGCAGTTCTTC. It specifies CASSLSTGNNEQFF.